A selection of T cell receptor beta chains follows, all from one sample in a study of blood T cell repertoires in COVID-19. The method was immunoSEQ multiplex PCR; TCRdb's version includes in-frame clones alone and lacks a portion of them. The sample carries 150,000 to 200,000 clones, approximately 75% recorded once. Sequenced input: peripheral blood. These receptors all stem from a human donor in a cohort sampled during active COVID-19. The CDR3 runs from the conserved cysteine through the conserved F or W. A D gene is named only where the DNA matches it firmly. Expanded clones get a size class; other rows say once, few or many, or leave the size out.

clone_size d_call j_call v_call cdr3_aa cdr3_nt
NA TRBD1 TRBJ1-2 TRBV29-1 CSAPLENRGGYGYTF TGCAGCGCCCCCCTCGAGAACAGGGGAGGCTATGGCTACACCTTC
NA TRBD1 TRBJ1-2 TRBV12-5 CASGTQGARGLYTF TGTGCTAGTGGTACACAGGGGGCGCGGGGTTTGTACACCTTC
few NA TRBJ1-6 TRBV7-9 CASSLAETPEGNSPLHF TGTGCCAGCAGCTTAGCGGAGACTCCCGAGGGAAATTCACCCCTCCACTTT
few NA TRBJ1-3 TRBV11-3 CASSHGGRGNTIYF TGTGCCAGCAGCCACGGCGGTAGGGGAAACACCATATATTTT
NA NA TRBJ2-7 TRBV7-2 CASSLLQGQGEQYF TGTGCCAGCAGTTTACTGCAGGGGCAGGGCGAGCAGTACTTC
NA NA TRBJ1-1 TRBV7-8 CASSLAREDGKAFF TGTGCCAGCAGCTTAGCGCGGGAAGATGGCAAAGCTTTCTTT
NA TRBD2 TRBJ2-3 TRBV5-1 CASSLFGLAGEISSTDTQYF TGCGCCAGCAGCTTATTCGGACTAGCGGGGGAGATATCTAGCACAGATACGCAGTATTTT
NA NA TRBJ2-3 TRBV5-1 CASSSGTPDTQYF TGCGCCAGCAGCTCCGGGACTCCCGATACGCAGTATTTT
few TRBD1 TRBJ1-5 TRBV7-2 CASSWGQGGNQPQHF TGTGCCAGCAGCTGGGGACAGGGGGGCAATCAGCCCCAGCATTTT
once TRBD2 TRBJ2-7 TRBV6-2/TRBV6-3 CASSYSFGGGGYEQYF TGTGCCAGCAGTTACTCGTTCGGGGGGGGAGGATACGAGCAGTACTTC
few NA TRBJ1-1 TRBV7-9 CASSLTPNTEAFF TGTGCCAGCAGCTTGACACCGAACACTGAAGCTTTCTTT
NA TRBD2 TRBJ2-1 TRBV11-3 CASGSGNSYNEQFF TGTGCCAGCGGTAGCGGGAACTCCTACAATGAGCAGTTCTTC
NA TRBD2 TRBJ2-7 TRBV3-1/TRBV3-2 CAARRLAAYEQYF TGTGCCGCCCGGAGACTAGCGGCCTACGAGCAGTACTTC
once NA TRBJ2-1 TRBV5-1 CASGGSYNEQFF TGCGCCAGCGGAGGGTCCTACAATGAGCAGTTCTTC
once NA TRBJ2-7 TRBV18 CASSLLGQHYEQYF TGTGCCAGCTCACTTCTCGGACAGCACTACGAGCAGTACTTC
few TRBD1 TRBJ2-7 TRBV10-2 CASGSSDRAYEQYF TGCGCCAGCGGTTCCTCGGACAGGGCTTACGAGCAGTACTTC
few NA TRBJ1-3 TRBV19 CASSIAGLGNTIYF TGTGCCAGTAGTATAGCGGGACTCGGAAACACCATATATTTT
many NA TRBJ1-5 TRBV19 CASSIRLGRDERPQHF TGTGCCAGTAGTATCCGACTTGGGAGGGATGAACGGCCCCAGCATTTT
NA TRBD1 TRBJ1-1 TRBV29-1 CSVGQGNTEAFF TGCAGCGTTGGACAGGGTAACACTGAAGCTTTCTTT
NA TRBD1 TRBJ1-3 TRBV7-2 CASSLAGGQGSATGNTIYF TGTGCCAGCAGCTTGGCCGGGGGACAGGGTAGTGCTACTGGAAACACCATATATTTT
NA NA TRBJ1-3 TRBV28 CASSPPVDSSGNTIYF TGTGCCAGCAGCCCCCCTGTTGACAGCTCTGGAAACACCATATATTTT
NA NA TRBJ2-1 TRBV18 CASSPQGSFNNEQFF TGTGCCAGCTCACCTCAGGGTTCGTTCAACAATGAGCAGTTCTTC
NA TRBD1 TRBJ2-5 TRBV9 CASSLNSGQRLQETQYF TGTGCCAGCAGCTTAAATTCGGGACAGCGACTCCAAGAGACCCAGTACTTC
NA NA TRBJ2-7 TRBV7-9 CASSLPQRGAYEQYF TGTGCCAGCAGCTTACCCCAACGCGGAGCCTACGAGCAGTACTTC
NA TRBD1 TRBJ2-7 TRBV14 CASSQDDRGGKYEQYF TGTGCCAGCAGCCAAGATGATAGAGGGGGCAAATACGAGCAGTACTTC
once TRBD1 TRBJ2-1 TRBV9 CASSVKPTGGGEQFF TGTGCCAGCAGCGTAAAGCCCACAGGGGGTGGTGAGCAGTTCTTC